These T cell receptor beta chains were read from a single sample in a study of blood T cells in healthy people across ages. TCRdb analysed the 5' RACE reads with MiXCR anew, one entry per CDR3 protein. The sample includes more than 800,000 distinct CDR3 sequences, more than 25% of them seen just once. Sequences were obtained from blood. The source of these receptors is a woman at least 80 years old in good health. Both conserved end residues are part of each CDR3. A D gene is named only where the DNA matches it firmly. Not all rows give a size; the values are once, few, many and, for expanded clones, a class.

d_gene	j_gene	abundance	v_gene	CDR3aa	CDR3nt
NA	TRBJ1-5	many	TRBV20-1	CSARGPLRQFSNQPQHF	TGCAGTGCTAGAGGTCCCCTCCGACAGTTTAGCAATCAGCCCCAGCATTTT
NA	TRBJ2-5	many	TRBV20-1	CSARELGGDWETQYF	TGCAGTGCTAGAGAACTGGGCGGGGACTGGGAGACCCAGTACTTC
NA	TRBJ1-4	few	TRBV24-1	CATSDSQGPGEKLFF	TGTGCCACCAGTGATTCCCAGGGACCGGGTGAAAAACTGTTTTTT
NA	TRBJ1-5	few	TRBV20-1	CSARKTGSNQPQHF	TGCAGTGCTAGAAAAACAGGGTCCAATCAGCCCCAGCATTTT
TRBD2	TRBJ2-5	few	TRBV7-2	CASSLPGLGETQYF	TGTGCCAGCAGCTTACCCGGACTAGGAGAGACCCAGTACTTC
NA	TRBJ1-6	many	TRBV7-2	CASSLWGDNSPLHF	TGTGCCAGCAGCTTGTGGGGAGATAATTCACCCCTCCACTTT
NA	TRBJ2-1	many	TRBV3-1	CASSQVSNEQFF	TGTGCCAGCAGCCAAGTTAGTAATGAGCAGTTCTTC
TRBD1	TRBJ1-4	few	TRBV11-2	CASSFTGGDEKLFF	TGTGCCAGCAGCTTCACAGGGGGCGATGAAAAACTGTTTTTT
NA	TRBJ2-5	few	TRBV18	CASSPLIGEQYF	TGTGCCAGCTCACCACTGATTGGGGAGCAGTACTTC
NA	TRBJ2-6	many	TRBV28	CASSSQGTGANVLTF	TGTGCCAGCAGTTCACAGGGAACTGGGGCCAACGTCCTGACTTTC
NA	TRBJ1-1	NA	TRBV6-1	CASSEVPPGNAEAFF	TGTGCCAGCAGTGAAGTCCCCCCGGGGAACGCTGAAGCTTTCTTT
NA	TRBJ2-5	many	TRBV6-5	CASSLRHGEETQYF	TGTGCCAGCAGCTTAAGGCACGGGGAAGAGACCCAGTACTTC
NA	TRBJ2-7	many	TRBV4-3	CASSQDHGAERNYEQYF	TGCGCCAGCAGCCAAGATCACGGTGCAGAAAGGAACTACGAGCAGTACTTC
NA	TRBJ1-3	NA	TRBV12-3/TRBV12-4	CASSFGGDGNTIYF	TGTGCCAGCAGTTTTGGGGGGGATGGAAACACCATATATTTT
TRBD1	TRBJ1-6	NA	TRBV10-3	CAISAKGQGSSPLHF	TGTGCCATCAGTGCGAAGGGACAGGGAAGTTCACCCCTCCACTTT
NA	TRBJ2-7	few	TRBV28	CASRDSHQGSYEQYF	TGTGCCAGTAGAGATTCACATCAGGGTTCCTACGAGCAGTACTTC
NA	TRBJ1-1	NA	TRBV9	CASSVGPRDTEAFF	TGTGCCAGCAGCGTAGGACCCCGCGATACTGAAGCTTTCTTT
TRBD1	TRBJ2-7	few	TRBV20-1	CSARDLTGTSYEQYF	TGCAGTGCTAGAGATCTGACAGGGACCTCCTACGAGCAGTACTTC
NA	TRBJ2-7	few	TRBV7-2	CASSSTGQYNEQYF	TGTGCCAGCAGCTCTACCGGACAGTACAATGAGCAGTACTTC
NA	TRBJ1-5	NA	TRBV20-1	CSAVVRGKRQPQHF	TGCAGTGCCGTAGTCCGAGGGAAAAGGCAGCCCCAGCATTTT
TRBD2	TRBJ2-1	NA	TRBV19	CASSIVGLAGTNEQFF	TGTGCCAGTAGTATAGTCGGACTAGCGGGGACCAATGAGCAGTTCTTC
TRBD1	TRBJ2-7	few	TRBV6-5	CASRQQGSILNEQYF	TGTGCCAGCAGACAACAGGGGAGCATCCTCAATGAGCAGTACTTC
NA	TRBJ1-2	many	TRBV4-3	CASSQDPGLGGYTF	TGCGCCAGCAGCCAAGATCCAGGGTTAGGTGGCTACACCTTC
NA	TRBJ1-2	many	TRBV7-2	CASSLDLGTLRGYTF	TGTGCCAGCAGCTTAGATCTCGGGACACTTCGTGGCTACACCTTC
TRBD1	TRBJ1-1	few	TRBV29-1	CSVVLPGQGFGAFF	TGCAGCGTTGTTCTACCGGGACAGGGATTTGGAGCTTTCTTT
TRBD1	TRBJ1-4	NA	TRBV29-1	CSVGDRLNEELFF	TGCAGCGTGGGGGACAGGCTTAATGAAGAACTGTTTTTT
NA	TRBJ1-2	NA	TRBV6-2/TRBV6-3	CASSYDSTYGYTF	TGTGCCAGCAGTTACGACAGCACCTATGGCTACACCTTC
TRBD1	TRBJ1-6	many	TRBV5-1	CASSTWTGGDSPLHF	TGCGCCAGCAGCACTTGGACAGGGGGGGATTCACCCCTCCACTTT
NA	TRBJ2-7	NA	TRBV7-2	CASSLAPVPGSYEQYF	TGTGCCAGCAGCTTAGCCCCGGTCCCGGGCTCCTACGAGCAGTACTTC
NA	TRBJ1-5	NA	TRBV11-2	CASSLRGMSNQPQHF	TGTGCCAGCAGCTTACGGGGGATGAGCAATCAGCCCCAGCATTTT
NA	TRBJ1-5	once	TRBV11-2	CASSLRPGSQPQHF	TGTGCCAGCAGCTTACGCCCGGGTTCTCAGCCCCAGCATTTT
TRBD2	TRBJ2-1	NA	TRBV7-2	CASSLIAGVVNEQFF	TGTGCCAGCAGCTTAATAGCGGGAGTCGTCAATGAGCAGTTCTTC
NA	TRBJ2-5	many	TRBV7-2	CASRGGGGWQETQYF	TGTGCCAGCAGGGGAGGGGGGGGGTGGCAAGAGACCCAGTACTTC
TRBD2	TRBJ2-5	NA	TRBV27	CASSSAGTSGAETQYF	TGTGCCAGCAGTTCCGCCGGGACTAGCGGGGCGGAGACCCAGTACTTC
TRBD2	TRBJ2-3	many	TRBV20-1	CSAWTSGAADTQYF	TGCAGTGCTTGGACTAGCGGGGCGGCAGATACGCAGTATTTT
NA	TRBJ1-2	NA	TRBV12-3/TRBV12-4	CASSLFPGSPNYGYTF	TGTGCCAGCAGTTTATTCCCTGGCAGCCCGAACTATGGCTACACCTTC
NA	TRBJ1-2	NA	TRBV4-1	CASSQGSGSETF	TGCGCCAGCAGCCAAGGTTCGGGCAGCGAAACCTTC
NA	TRBJ2-3	many	TRBV11-2	CASSLDVHSDTQYF	TGTGCCAGCAGCTTAGATGTTCACTCAGATACGCAGTATTTT
NA	TRBJ2-7	NA	TRBV21-1	CAGSKHPDEQYF	TGTGCCGGCAGCAAACACCCTGACGAGCAGTACTTC
TRBD1	TRBJ1-2	NA	TRBV7-3	CASSSTPGGTGGYTF	TGTGCCAGCAGCTCTACCCCAGGGGGAACGGGTGGCTACACCTTC
NA	TRBJ1-6	NA	TRBV20-1	CSARGRHNSPLHF	TGCAGTGCTAGAGGCCGCCACAATTCACCCCTCCACTTT
NA	TRBJ1-6	NA	TRBV7-9	CASSRGKDSSSPLHF	TGTGCCAGCAGCCGGGGGAAGGATAGCAGCTCACCCCTCCACTTT
TRBD1	TRBJ2-6	many	TRBV6-2/TRBV6-3	CASSYSGQGALGANVLTF	TGTGCCAGCAGTTACTCTGGACAGGGGGCGCTCGGGGCCAACGTCCTGACTTTC
NA	TRBJ1-1	many	TRBV20-1	CSTEEGGRTEAFF	TGCAGCACGGAGGAAGGTGGTAGGACTGAAGCTTTCTTT
TRBD2	TRBJ2-7	few	TRBV6-2/TRBV6-3	CASRRPTSGGYNEQYF	TGTGCCAGCAGACGGCCGACTAGCGGGGGGTACAATGAGCAGTACTTC
TRBD1	TRBJ1-5	few	TRBV20-1	CSARGWDRGQPQHF	TGCAGTGCTAGAGGTTGGGACAGGGGTCAGCCCCAGCATTTT
NA	TRBJ2-5	few	TRBV30	CAWSLRQETQYF	TGTGCCTGGAGTTTACGCCAAGAGACCCAGTACTTC
TRBD1	TRBJ1-2	NA	TRBV29-1	CSGRQGTYGYTF	TGCAGCGGCCGACAGGGAACCTATGGCTACACCTTC
TRBD1	TRBJ1-4	NA	TRBV28	CASSFPGQGALLTNEKLFF	TGTGCCAGCAGTTTCCCAGGACAGGGGGCCTTATTAACTAATGAAAAACTGTTTTTT
NA	TRBJ1-1	many	TRBV15	CATSRDWGGEAFF	TGTGCCACCAGCAGAGATTGGGGGGGTGAGGCTTTCTTT
TRBD2	TRBJ2-1	NA	TRBV20-1	CSARDLERGDNEQFF	TGCAGTGCTAGAGATCTTGAGCGGGGGGACAATGAGCAGTTCTTC